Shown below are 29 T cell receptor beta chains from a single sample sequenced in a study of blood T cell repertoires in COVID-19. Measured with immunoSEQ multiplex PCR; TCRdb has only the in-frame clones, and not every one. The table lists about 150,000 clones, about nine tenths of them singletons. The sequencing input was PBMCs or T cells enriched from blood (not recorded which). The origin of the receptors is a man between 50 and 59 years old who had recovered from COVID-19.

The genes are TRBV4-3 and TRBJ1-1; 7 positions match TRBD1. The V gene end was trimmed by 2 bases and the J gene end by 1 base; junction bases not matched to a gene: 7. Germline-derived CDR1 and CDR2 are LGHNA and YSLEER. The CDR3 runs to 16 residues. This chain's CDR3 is CASSQFTGTANTEAFF. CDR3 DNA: TGCGCCAGCAGCCAATTTACCGGGACAGCGAACACTGAAGCTTTCTTT.

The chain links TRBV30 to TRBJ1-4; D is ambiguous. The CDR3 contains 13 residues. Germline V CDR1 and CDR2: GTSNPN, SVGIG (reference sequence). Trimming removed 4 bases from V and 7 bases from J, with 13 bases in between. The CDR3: CAWIGHGSEKLFF. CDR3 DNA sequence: TGTGCCTGGATCGGTCACGGGAGTGAAAAACTGTTTTTT.

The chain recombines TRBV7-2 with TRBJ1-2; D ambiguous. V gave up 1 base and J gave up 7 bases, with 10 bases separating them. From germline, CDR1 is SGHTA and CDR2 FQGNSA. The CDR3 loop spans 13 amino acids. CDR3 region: CASSLVDAGGYTF. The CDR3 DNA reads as TGTGCCAGCAGCTTAGTGGACGCGGGTGGCTACACCTTC.

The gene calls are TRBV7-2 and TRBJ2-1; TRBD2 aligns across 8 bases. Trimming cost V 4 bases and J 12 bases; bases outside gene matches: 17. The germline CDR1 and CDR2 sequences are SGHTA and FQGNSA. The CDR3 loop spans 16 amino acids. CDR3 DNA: TGTGCCAGCAGCTCAACGGGACTAGTCGCCCCTCGGGGGCAGTTCTTC. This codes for CASSSTGLVAPRGQFF.

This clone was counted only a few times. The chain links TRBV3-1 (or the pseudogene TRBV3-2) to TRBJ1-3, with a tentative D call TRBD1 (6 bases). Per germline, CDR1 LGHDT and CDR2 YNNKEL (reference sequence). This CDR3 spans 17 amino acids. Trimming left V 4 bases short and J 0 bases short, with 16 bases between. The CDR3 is CASSRRLGDISGNTIYF. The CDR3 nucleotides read TGTGCCAGCAGCCGGCGACTCGGGGACATCTCTGGAAACACCATATATTTT.

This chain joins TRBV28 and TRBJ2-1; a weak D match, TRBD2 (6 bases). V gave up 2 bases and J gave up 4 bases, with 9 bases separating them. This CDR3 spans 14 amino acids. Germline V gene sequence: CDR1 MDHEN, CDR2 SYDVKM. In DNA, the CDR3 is TGTGCCAGCAGTTTAATTGGGGGGTACAATGAGCAGTTCTTC. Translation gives CASSLIGGYNEQFF. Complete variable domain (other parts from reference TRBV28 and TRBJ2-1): DVKVTQSSRYLVKRTGEKVFLECVQDMDHENMFWYRQDPGLGLRLIYFSYDVKMKEKGDIPEGYSVSREKKERFSLILESASTNQTSMYLCASSLIGGYNEQFFGPGTRLTVL.

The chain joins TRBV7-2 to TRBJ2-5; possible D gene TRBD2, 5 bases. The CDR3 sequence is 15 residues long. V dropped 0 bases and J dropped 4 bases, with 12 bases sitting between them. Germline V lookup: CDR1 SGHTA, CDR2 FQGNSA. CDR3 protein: CASSLARGGPETQYF. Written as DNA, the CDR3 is TGTGCCAGCAGCTTAGCGCGCGGCGGGCCAGAGACCCAGTACTTC.

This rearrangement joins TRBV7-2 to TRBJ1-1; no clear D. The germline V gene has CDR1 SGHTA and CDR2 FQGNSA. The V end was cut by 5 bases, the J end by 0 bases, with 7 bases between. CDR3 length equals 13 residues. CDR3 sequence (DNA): TGTGCCAGCAGCGCGCATATGAACACTGAAGCTTTCTTT. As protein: CASSAHMNTEAFF.

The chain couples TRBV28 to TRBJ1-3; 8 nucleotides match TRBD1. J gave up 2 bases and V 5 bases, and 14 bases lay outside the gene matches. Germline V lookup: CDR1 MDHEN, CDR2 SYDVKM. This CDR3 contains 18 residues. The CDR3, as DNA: TGTGCCAGCAGTCCTGGAGGTGGGACAGGCGCTACTGGAAACACCATATATTTT. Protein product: CASSPGGGTGATGNTIYF.

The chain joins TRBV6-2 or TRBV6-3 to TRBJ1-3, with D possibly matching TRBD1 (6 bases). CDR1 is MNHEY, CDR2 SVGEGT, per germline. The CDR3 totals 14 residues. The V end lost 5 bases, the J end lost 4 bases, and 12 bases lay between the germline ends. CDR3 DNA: TGTGCCAGCAGTGGACCGGGACACGGAAACACCATATATTTT. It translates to CASSGPGHGNTIYF.

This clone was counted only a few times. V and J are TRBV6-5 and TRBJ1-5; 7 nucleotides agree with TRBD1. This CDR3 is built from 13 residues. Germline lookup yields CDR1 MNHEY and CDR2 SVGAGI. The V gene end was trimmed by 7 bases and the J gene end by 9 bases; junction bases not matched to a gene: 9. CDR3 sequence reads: CASNNQGGRPQHF. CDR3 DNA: TGTGCCAGCAACAACCAGGGGGGACGGCCCCAGCATTTT.

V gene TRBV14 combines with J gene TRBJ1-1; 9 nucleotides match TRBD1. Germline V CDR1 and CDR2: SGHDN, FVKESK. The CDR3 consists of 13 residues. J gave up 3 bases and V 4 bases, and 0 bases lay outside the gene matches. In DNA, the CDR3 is TGTGCCAGCAGCCGGGACAGGGACACTGAAGCTTTCTTT. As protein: CASSRDRDTEAFF.

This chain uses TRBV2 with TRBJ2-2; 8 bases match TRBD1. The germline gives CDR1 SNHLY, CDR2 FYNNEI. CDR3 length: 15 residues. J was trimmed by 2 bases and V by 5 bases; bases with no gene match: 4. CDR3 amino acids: CASSRAGGNTGELFF. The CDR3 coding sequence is TGTGCCAGCAGTAGGGCAGGGGGCAACACCGGGGAGCTGTTTTTT. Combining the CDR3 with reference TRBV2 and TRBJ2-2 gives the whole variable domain EPEVTQTPSHQVTQMGQEVILRCVPISNHLYFYWYRQILGQKVEFLVSFYNNEISEKSEIFDDQFSVERPDGSNFTLKIRSTKLEDSAMYFCASSRAGGNTGELFFGEGSRLTVL.

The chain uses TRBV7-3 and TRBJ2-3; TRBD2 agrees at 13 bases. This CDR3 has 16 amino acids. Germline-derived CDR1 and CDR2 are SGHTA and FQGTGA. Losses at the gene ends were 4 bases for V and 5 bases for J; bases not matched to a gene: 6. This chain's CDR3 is CASSSRLAGGLDTQYF. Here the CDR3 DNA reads TGTGCCAGCAGCTCCAGACTAGCGGGGGGCCTAGATACGCAGTATTTT.

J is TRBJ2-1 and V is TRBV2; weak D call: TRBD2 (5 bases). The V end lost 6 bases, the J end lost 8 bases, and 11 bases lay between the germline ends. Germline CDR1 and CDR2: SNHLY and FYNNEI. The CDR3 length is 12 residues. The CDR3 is CASRGSGDEQFF. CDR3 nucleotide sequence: TGTGCCAGCAGAGGCAGCGGCGATGAGCAGTTCTTC. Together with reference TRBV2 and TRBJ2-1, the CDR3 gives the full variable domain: EPEVTQTPSHQVTQMGQEVILRCVPISNHLYFYWYRQILGQKVEFLVSFYNNEISEKSEIFDDQFSVERPDGSNFTLKIRSTKLEDSAMYFCASRGSGDEQFFGPGTRLTVL.

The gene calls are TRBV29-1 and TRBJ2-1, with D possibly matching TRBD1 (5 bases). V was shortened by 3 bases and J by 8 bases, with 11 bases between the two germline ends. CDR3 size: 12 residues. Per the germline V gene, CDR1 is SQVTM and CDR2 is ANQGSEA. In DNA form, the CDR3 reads TGCAGCGTTGACCAGGGTTTAGATGAGCAGTTCTTC. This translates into CSVDQGLDEQFF.

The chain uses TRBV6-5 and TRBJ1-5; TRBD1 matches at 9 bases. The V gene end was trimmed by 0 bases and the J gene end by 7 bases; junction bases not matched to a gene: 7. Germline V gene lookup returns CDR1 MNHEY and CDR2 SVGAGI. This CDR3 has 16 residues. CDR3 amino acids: CASSYSSTGGAQPQHF. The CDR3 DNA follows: TGTGCCAGCAGTTACTCGTCTACAGGGGGCGCGCAGCCCCAGCATTTT.

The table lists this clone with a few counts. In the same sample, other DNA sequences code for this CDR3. The CDR3 DNA follows: TGTGCCACCAGCAGACTACAGGGTCACGGCTACACCTTC. Its translation: CATSRLQGHGYTF. The rearrangement uses TRBV15 and TRBJ1-2; a possible D gene is TRBD1 (6 bases). V gave up 2 bases and J gave up 8 bases, with 12 bases separating them. This CDR3 is 13 amino acids long. CDR1 and CDR2 (germline): LNHNV, YYDKDF (reference sequence).

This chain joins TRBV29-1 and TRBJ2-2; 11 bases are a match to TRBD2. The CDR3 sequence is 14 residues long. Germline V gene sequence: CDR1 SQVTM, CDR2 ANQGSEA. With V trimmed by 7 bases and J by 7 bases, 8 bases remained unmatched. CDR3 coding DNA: TGCAGCGGACAGACTAGCGGGAACGACGGGGAGCTGTTTTTT. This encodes CSGQTSGNDGELFF.

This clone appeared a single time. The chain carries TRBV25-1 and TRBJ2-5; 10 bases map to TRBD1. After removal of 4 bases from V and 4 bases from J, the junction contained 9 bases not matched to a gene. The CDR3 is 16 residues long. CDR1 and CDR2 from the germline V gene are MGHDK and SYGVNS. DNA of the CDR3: TGTGCCAGCAGTGTGGGGAGGACAGGGGGTCTAGAGACCCAGTACTTC. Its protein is CASSVGRTGGLETQYF.

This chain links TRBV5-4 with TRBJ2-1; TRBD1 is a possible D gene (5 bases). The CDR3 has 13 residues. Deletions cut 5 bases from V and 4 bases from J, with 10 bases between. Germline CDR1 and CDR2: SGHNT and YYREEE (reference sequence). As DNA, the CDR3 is TGTGCCAGCAGACAAGACAGTTACAATGAGCAGTTCTTC. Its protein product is CASRQDSYNEQFF.

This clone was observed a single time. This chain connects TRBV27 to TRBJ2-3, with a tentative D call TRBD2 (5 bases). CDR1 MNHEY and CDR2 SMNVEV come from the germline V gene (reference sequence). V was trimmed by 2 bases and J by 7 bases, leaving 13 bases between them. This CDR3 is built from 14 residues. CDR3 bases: TGTGCCAGCAGTTTACTAGCAAGGAGCTATACGCAGTATTTT. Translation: CASSLLARSYTQYF.

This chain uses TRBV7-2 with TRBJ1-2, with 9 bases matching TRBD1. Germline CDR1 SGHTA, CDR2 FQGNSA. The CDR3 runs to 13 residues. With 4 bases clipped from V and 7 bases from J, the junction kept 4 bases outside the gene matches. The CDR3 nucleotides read TGTGCCAGCAGCTCAACAGGGGGCCGTGGCTACACCTTC. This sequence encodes CASSSTGGRGYTF.

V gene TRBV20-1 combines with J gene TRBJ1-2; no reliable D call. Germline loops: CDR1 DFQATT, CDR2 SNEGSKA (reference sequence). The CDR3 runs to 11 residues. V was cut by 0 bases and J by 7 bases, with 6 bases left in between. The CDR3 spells CSARDLGGYTF. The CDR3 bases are TGCAGTGCTAGAGATCTAGGTGGCTACACCTTC.

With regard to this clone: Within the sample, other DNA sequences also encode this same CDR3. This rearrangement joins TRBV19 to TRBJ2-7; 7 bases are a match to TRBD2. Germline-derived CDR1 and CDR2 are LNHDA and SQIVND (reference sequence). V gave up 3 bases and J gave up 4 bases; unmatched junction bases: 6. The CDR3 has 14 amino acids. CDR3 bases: TGTGCCAGTAGTATTGGGCGCGGGAGTTACGAGCAGTACTTC. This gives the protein CASSIGRGSYEQYF.

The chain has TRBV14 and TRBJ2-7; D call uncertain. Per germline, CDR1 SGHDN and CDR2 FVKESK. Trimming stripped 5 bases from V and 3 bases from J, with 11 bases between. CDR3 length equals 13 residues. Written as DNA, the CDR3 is TGTGCCAGCAGCGGAGCCGCCTACTACGAGCAGTACTTC. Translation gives CASSGAAYYEQYF.

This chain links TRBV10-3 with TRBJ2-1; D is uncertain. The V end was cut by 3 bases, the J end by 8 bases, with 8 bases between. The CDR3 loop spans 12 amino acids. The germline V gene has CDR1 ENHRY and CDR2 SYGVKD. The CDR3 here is CAISDNRDEQFF. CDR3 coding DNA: TGTGCCATCAGTGATAACCGGGATGAGCAGTTCTTC.

In nucleotides, the CDR3 is TGTGCCAGCAGCAAGGGACTAGCGGGGGAGATGAACACCGGGGAGCTGTTTTTT. Translated, it gives CASSKGLAGEMNTGELFF. This rearrangement joins TRBV7-2 to TRBJ2-2; TRBD2 matches at 14 bases. The junction had 6 bases not matched to a gene; V was cut back by 5 bases and J by 1 base. Germline CDR1 is SGHTA and CDR2 is FQGNSA. CDR3 length: 18 amino acids.

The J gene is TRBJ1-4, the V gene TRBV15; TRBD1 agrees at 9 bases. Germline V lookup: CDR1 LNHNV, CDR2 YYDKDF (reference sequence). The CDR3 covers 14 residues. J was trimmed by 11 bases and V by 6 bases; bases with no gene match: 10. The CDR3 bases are TGTGCCACCAGGAGCCGGACAGGGGTCAAGAAACTGTTTTTT. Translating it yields CATRSRTGVKKLFF.